The rows below give T cell receptor beta chains drawn from one sample of a study of blood T cell repertoires in COVID-19. The method was immunoSEQ multiplex PCR; TCRdb's version includes in-frame clones alone and lacks a portion of them. The sample consists of about 170,000 clones, 88% of them appearing once. The sample consisted of peripheral blood. All receptors come from a man aged 50 or older who had recovered from COVID-19. Each CDR3 is given with its conserved first and last residue. Fields, in order: V gene, D gene, J gene, CDR3 protein, CDR3 DNA. A D gene is named only where the DNA matches it firmly.

V gene: TRBV5-4
D gene: .
J gene: TRBJ2-3
CDR3 protein: CASSLLAGDFGDTQYF
CDR3 DNA: TGTGCCAGCAGCTTGTTGGCAGGGGATTTCGGAGATACGCAGTATTTT

V gene: TRBV6-5
D gene: TRBD1
J gene: TRBJ2-7
CDR3 protein: CASSSDRGRYEQYF
CDR3 DNA: TGTGCCAGCAGTTCGGACAGGGGCAGGTACGAGCAGTACTTC

V gene: TRBV5-1
D gene: .
J gene: TRBJ2-3
CDR3 protein: CASSTTGSTDTQYF
CDR3 DNA: TGCGCCAGCAGCACCACAGGGAGCACAGATACGCAGTATTTT

V gene: TRBV18
D gene: TRBD2
J gene: TRBJ2-1
CDR3 protein: CASSPRLAGGNEQFF
CDR3 DNA: TGTGCCAGCTCACCACGACTAGCGGGGGGGAATGAGCAGTTCTTC

V gene: TRBV30
D gene: .
J gene: TRBJ1-2
CDR3 protein: CAFLGEGEDYGYTF
CDR3 DNA: TGTGCCTTCCTAGGGGAGGGGGAAGACTATGGCTACACCTTC

V gene: TRBV7-2
D gene: .
J gene: TRBJ1-4
CDR3 protein: CASSLGWGGADEKLFF
CDR3 DNA: TGTGCCAGCAGCTTAGGATGGGGGGGCGCGGATGAAAAACTGTTTTTT

V gene: TRBV5-4
D gene: TRBD1
J gene: TRBJ2-2
CDR3 protein: CASSWGPAGGVAGELFF
CDR3 DNA: TGTGCCAGCAGTTGGGGGCCCGCAGGGGGCGTCGCCGGGGAGCTGTTTTTT

V gene: TRBV29-1
D gene: .
J gene: TRBJ1-1
CDR3 protein: CSVEPRMQNTEAFF
CDR3 DNA: TGCAGCGTTGAACCCAGGATGCAGAACACTGAAGCTTTCTTT

V gene: TRBV2
D gene: .
J gene: TRBJ1-1
CDR3 protein: CASVWSGGTEAFF
CDR3 DNA: TGTGCCAGCGTGTGGTCGGGAGGCACTGAAGCTTTCTTT

V gene: TRBV28
D gene: TRBD2
J gene: TRBJ2-5
CDR3 protein: CASRSSGGLTQYF
CDR3 DNA: TGTGCCAGCAGAAGTAGCGGGGGTTTGACCCAGTACTTC

V gene: TRBV27
D gene: TRBD1
J gene: TRBJ2-7
CDR3 protein: CASSSTGEAYEQYF
CDR3 DNA: TGTGCCAGCAGTTCGACAGGGGAGGCCTACGAGCAGTACTTC

V gene: TRBV19
D gene: .
J gene: TRBJ2-7
CDR3 protein: CASSIGAGSTYEQYF
CDR3 DNA: TGTGCCAGTAGTATAGGGGCAGGATCGACCTACGAGCAGTACTTC